This T cell receptor (beta chain) was profiled in a study of tumor-infiltrating lymphocytes in primary liver carcinoma. The template, 500 ng total RNA, yielded TCR beta cDNA made with a constant-region primer. The TCR beta library was amplified through three nested multiplex PCR rounds in a modified ARM-PCR procedure. A C-beta reverse primer and TRBV1-TRBV30 forward primers served in each of the first two PCR rounds, at 10 cycles apiece. TCRdb itself ran the multiplex PCR reads through MiXCR, one entry per CDR3 protein. The sample yields just over 20,000 distinct CDR3 sequences, around 77% seen once. The table lists this clonotype with a count of one. The CDR3 runs 16 residues. Germline V CDR1 and CDR2: SGHAT, FQNNGV. V lost 1 base, J lost 5 bases, and 14 bases lay in between. Co-extracted RNA and DNA came from about 19-30 mg of unsorted bulk tissue.

The clonotype originates from a woman younger than 45 with primary liver carcinoma and hepatitis B virus infection. The chain is built from TRBV11-2 and TRBJ2-2; weak D call: TRBD2 (5 bases). Sequencing input: liver tumor tissue from sampling region 4. Subset meaning: tumor region T4, right-lateral pole. CDR3 coding DNA: TGTGCCAGCAGCTTAGCCATCACAGCGGCGACCGGGGAGCTGTTTTTT. It translates to CASSLAITAATGELFF.